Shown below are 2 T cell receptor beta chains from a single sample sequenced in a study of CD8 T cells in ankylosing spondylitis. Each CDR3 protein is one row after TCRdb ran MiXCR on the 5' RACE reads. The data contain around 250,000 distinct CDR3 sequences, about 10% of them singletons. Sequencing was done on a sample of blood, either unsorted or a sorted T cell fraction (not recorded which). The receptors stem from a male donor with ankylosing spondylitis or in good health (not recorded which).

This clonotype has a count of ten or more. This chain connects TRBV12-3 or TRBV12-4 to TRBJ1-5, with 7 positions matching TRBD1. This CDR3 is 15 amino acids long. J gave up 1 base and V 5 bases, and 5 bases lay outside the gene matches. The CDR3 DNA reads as TGTGCCAGCAGTGGAGCAGGGGGGAGCAATCAGCCCCAGCATTTT. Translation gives CASSGAGGSNQPQHF.

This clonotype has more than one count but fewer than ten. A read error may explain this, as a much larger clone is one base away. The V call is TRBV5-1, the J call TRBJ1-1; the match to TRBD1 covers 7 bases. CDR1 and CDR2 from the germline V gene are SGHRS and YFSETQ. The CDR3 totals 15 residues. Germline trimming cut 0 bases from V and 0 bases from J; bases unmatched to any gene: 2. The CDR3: CASSLVTGMNTEAFF. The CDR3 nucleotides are TGCGCCAGCAGCTTGGTGACAGGGATGAACACTGAAGCTTTCTTT.